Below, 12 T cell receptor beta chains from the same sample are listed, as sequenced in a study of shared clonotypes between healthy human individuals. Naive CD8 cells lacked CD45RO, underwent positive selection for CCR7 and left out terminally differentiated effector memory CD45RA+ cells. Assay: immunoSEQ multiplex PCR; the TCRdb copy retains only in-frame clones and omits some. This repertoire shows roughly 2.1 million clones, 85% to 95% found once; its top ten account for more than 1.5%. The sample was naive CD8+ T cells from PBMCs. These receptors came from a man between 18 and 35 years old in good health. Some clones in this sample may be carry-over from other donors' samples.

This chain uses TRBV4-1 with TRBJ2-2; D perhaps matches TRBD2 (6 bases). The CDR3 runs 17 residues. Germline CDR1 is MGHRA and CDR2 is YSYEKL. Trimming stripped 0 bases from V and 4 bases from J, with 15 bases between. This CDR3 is CASSQDPRRGSTGELFF. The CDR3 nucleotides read TGCGCCAGCAGCCAAGATCCCCGGAGGGGAAGCACCGGGGAGCTGTTTTTT.

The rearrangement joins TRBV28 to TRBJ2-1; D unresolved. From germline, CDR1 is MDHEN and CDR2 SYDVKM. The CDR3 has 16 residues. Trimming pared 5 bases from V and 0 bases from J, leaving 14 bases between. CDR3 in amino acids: CASSPLSRSSYNEQFF. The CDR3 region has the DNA TGTGCCAGCAGTCCACTGAGTCGGAGCTCCTACAATGAGCAGTTCTTC.

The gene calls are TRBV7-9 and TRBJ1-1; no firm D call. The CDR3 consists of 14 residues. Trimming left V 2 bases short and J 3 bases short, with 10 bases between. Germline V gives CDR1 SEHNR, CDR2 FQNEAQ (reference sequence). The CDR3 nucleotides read TGTGCCAGCAGCTTACGATTGGTCGACACTGAAGCTTTCTTT. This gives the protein CASSLRLVDTEAFF.

Here the CDR3 reads CASTSEGRGEQYF. CDR3 nucleotide sequence: TGTGCCAGCACCTCAGAGGGACGAGGGGAGCAGTACTTC. This chain connects TRBV27 to TRBJ2-7; TRBD1 or TRBD2 may be the D gene (5 bases each). Germline V CDR1 and CDR2: MNHEY, SMNVEV (reference sequence). Deletions cut 7 bases from V and 7 bases from J, with 17 bases between. CDR3 length: 13 residues.

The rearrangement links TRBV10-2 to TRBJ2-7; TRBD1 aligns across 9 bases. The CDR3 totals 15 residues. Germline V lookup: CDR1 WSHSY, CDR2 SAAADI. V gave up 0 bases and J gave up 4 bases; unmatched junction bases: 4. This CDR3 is CASSESGQGLYEQYF. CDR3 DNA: TGCGCCAGCAGTGAGTCGGGACAGGGACTATACGAGCAGTACTTC.

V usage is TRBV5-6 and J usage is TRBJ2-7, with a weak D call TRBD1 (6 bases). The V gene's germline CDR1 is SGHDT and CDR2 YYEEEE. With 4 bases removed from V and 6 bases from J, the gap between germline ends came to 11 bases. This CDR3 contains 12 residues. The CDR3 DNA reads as TGTGCCAGCAGCATACAGGGTTCCGAGCAGTACTTC. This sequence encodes CASSIQGSEQYF.

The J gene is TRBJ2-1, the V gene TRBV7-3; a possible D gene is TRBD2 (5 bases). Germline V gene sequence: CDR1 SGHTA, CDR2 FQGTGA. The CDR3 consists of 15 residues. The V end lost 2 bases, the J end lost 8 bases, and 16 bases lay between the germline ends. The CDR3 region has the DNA TGTGCCAGCAGCTTAGGGAAGGGAGTTTCACATGAGCAGTTCTTC. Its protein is CASSLGKGVSHEQFF.

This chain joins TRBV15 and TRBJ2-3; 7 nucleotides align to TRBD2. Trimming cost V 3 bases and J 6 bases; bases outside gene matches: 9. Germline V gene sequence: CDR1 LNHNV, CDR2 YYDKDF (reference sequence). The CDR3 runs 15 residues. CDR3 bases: TGTGCCACCAGCAGGACTAGCTCCCGTGGGGATACGCAGTATTTT. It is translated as CATSRTSSRGDTQYF.

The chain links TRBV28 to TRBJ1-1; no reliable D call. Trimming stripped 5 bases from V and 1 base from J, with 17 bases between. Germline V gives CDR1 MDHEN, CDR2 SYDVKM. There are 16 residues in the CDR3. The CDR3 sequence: CASSPGMAGENTEAFF. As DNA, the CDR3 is TGTGCCAGCAGTCCGGGAATGGCGGGAGAGAACACTGAAGCTTTCTTT.

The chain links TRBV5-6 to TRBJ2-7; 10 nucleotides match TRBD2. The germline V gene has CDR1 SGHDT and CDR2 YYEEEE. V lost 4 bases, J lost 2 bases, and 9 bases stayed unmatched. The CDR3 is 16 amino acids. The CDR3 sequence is CASSGPGTSVPYEQYF. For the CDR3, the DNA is TGTGCCAGCAGCGGACCCGGGACTAGCGTCCCCTACGAGCAGTACTTC.

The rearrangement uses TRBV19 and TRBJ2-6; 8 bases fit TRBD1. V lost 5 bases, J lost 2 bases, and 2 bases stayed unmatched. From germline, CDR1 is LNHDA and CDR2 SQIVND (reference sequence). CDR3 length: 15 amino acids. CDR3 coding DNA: TGTGCCAGTAGTGCGGGACAGGCTGGGGCCAACGTCCTGACTTTC. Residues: CASSAGQAGANVLTF.

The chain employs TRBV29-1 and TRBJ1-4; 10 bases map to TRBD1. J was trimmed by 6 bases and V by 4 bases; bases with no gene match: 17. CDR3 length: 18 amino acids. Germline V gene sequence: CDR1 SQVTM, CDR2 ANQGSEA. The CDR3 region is CSVVHTGQGPPGDEKLFF. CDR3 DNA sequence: TGCAGCGTTGTACATACGGGACAGGGGCCCCCGGGAGATGAAAAACTGTTTTTT.